The 2 T cell receptor beta chains in this list originate from one sample, sequenced in a study of blood T cell repertoires in COVID-19 (TCRdb year 2020). Library preparation used the immunoSEQ multiplex PCR assay. TCRdb retrieved this table from immuneACCESS and kept in-frame rearrangements only. Not all clones are present; in checked studies, unresolved V genes account for under half, and no reason is known for the remainder. The sample table records about 240,000 clones; about nine tenths of these occur just once. The top ten hold 6.2% of the sample. The sequencing sample was made of peripheral blood. Receptors originate from a man between 60 and 75 years old with acute or convalescent COVID-19.

The gene calls are TRBV6-2 or TRBV6-3 and TRBJ2-1; D remains unclear. The CDR3 is 13 amino acids. Germline CDR1 reads MNHEY; CDR2 reads SVGEGT. With 0 bases removed from V and 6 bases from J, the gap between germline ends came to 6 bases. CDR3 nucleotide sequence: TGTGCCAGCAGTTACTCGAGTCTCAATGAGCAGTTCTTC. This translates into CASSYSSLNEQFF.

The chain is built from TRBV5-1 and TRBJ2-5, with D perhaps matching TRBD1 (6 bases). Germline CDR1 SGHRS, CDR2 YFSETQ. The germline V and J ends were trimmed by 4 bases and 5 bases, with 6 bases remaining between them. CDR3 length: 11 residues. CDR3 DNA: TGCGCCAGCAGCCAGGGGGAGACCCAGTACTTC. As protein: CASSQGETQYF.